The 27 T cell receptor beta chains listed next were all sequenced from one sample in a study of blood T cells in healthy people across ages. Primers used in a second PCR of about 7 to 12 cycles were a sample-barcoded 5' primer and a J-beta primer mix. TCRdb fed the 5' RACE reads into MiXCR, producing one record per CDR3 protein. The sample has more than 1.4 million distinct CDR3 sequences; approximately 40% are singletons. What was sequenced was blood. The receptor source for this set is a woman aged 18-29 years in good health.

The V call is TRBV15, the J call TRBJ1-1; TRBD1 might be the D (5 bases). The ends were cut back, 0 bases at V and 4 bases at J, with 12 bases in the middle. Germline-derived CDR1 and CDR2 are LNHNV and YYDKDF (reference sequence). This CDR3 is 15 amino acids long. DNA for the CDR3: TGTGCCACCAGCAGAGATCACGGGGCGGGCACTGAAGCTTTCTTT. Translation: CATSRDHGAGTEAFF.

The rearrangement links TRBV28 to TRBJ2-1, with 9 nucleotides matching TRBD2. Germline CDR1 MDHEN, CDR2 SYDVKM. The junction had 9 bases not matched to a gene; V was cut back by 6 bases and J by 6 bases. CDR3 length: 15 amino acids. In nucleotides, the CDR3 is TGTGCCAGCAGCCCTATAGCGGGGGTAGCCAATGAGCAGTTCTTC. It encodes CASSPIAGVANEQFF. The variable domain in full, with the rest retrieved from reference TRBV28 and TRBJ2-1, is DVKVTQSSRYLVKRTGEKVFLECVQDMDHENMFWYRQDPGLGLRLIYFSYDVKMKEKGDIPEGYSVSREKKERFSLILESASTNQTSMYLCASSPIAGVANEQFFGPGTRLTVL.

V and J are TRBV20-1 and TRBJ2-1; 8 bases fit TRBD2. The CDR3 sequence is 14 residues long. Trimming took 6 bases from V and 0 from J; bases not matched to a gene: 4. The germline gives CDR1 DFQATT, CDR2 SNEGSKA (reference sequence). The CDR3 protein is CSANSGTSYNEQFF. DNA of the CDR3: TGCAGTGCAAATAGCGGGACCTCCTACAATGAGCAGTTCTTC.

The V gene is TRBV27, the J gene TRBJ2-7, with D maybe TRBD2 (6 bases). The CDR3 covers 13 residues. V was shortened by 4 bases and J by 1 base, with 8 bases between the two germline ends. Germline CDR1 is MNHEY and CDR2 is SMNVEV (reference sequence). CDR3 sequence (DNA): TGTGCCAGCAGTTACGCGGGGTCCTACGAGCAGTACTTC. This codes for CASSYAGSYEQYF.

V and J are TRBV20-1 and TRBJ1-5; 7 bases line up with TRBD1. Germline V gene sequence: CDR1 DFQATT, CDR2 SNEGSKA (reference sequence). V dropped 4 bases and J dropped 4; count of bases not matched to a gene: 7. The CDR3 is 14 residues long. CDR3 region: CSAKTGTYNQPQHF. In DNA, the CDR3 is TGCAGTGCTAAGACAGGGACCTATAATCAGCCCCAGCATTTT.

The chain is built from TRBV7-2 and TRBJ2-3; 9 bases fit TRBD2. The V and J ends lost 2 bases and 0 bases, in that order; junction bases with no gene match: 9. This CDR3 has 18 residues. CDR1 is SGHTA, CDR2 FQGNSA, per germline. The CDR3 DNA is TGTGCCAGCAGCTTACTCCTCGCTAGCGGGACAAGCACAGATACGCAGTATTTT. Translating gives CASSLLLASGTSTDTQYF.

This clonotype showed up just a few times. The chain is built from TRBV18 and TRBJ2-1; TRBD2 agrees at 10 bases. Trimming cost V 3 bases and J 10 bases; bases outside gene matches: 12. Germline CDR1 KGHSH, CDR2 LQKENI. This CDR3 region has 16 residues. The CDR3 DNA follows: TGTGCCAGCTCACCTATATCTAGCGGGAGACATCCCGAGCAGTTCTTC. Translation gives CASSPISSGRHPEQFF.

This chain links TRBV3-1 with TRBJ2-5, with D possibly being TRBD1 (5 bases). Trimming shortened V by 0 bases and J by 5 bases, and 16 bases separated the two germline ends. Germline CDR1 LGHDT, CDR2 YNNKEL (reference sequence). The CDR3 loop spans 16 amino acids. CDR3 region: CASSQELAGWGETQYF. CDR3 DNA: TGTGCCAGCAGCCAAGAGTTAGCAGGATGGGGCGAGACCCAGTACTTC.

The CDR3 region has the DNA TGCAGTGCTAGAGGACTAGGGGCTACTAGCAATCAGCCCCAGCATTTT. This gives the protein CSARGLGATSNQPQHF. The genes are TRBV20-1 and TRBJ1-5; D may be TRBD1 (5 bases). The CDR3 consists of 16 residues. V was cut by 1 base and J by 0 bases, with 13 bases left in between. Looked up from germline, CDR1 is DFQATT and CDR2 is SNEGSKA (reference sequence).

This sequence joins TRBV6-1 and TRBJ2-7, with D tentatively TRBD2 (5 bases). Per the germline V gene, CDR1 is MNHNS and CDR2 is SASEGT. V shed 3 bases and J shed 7 bases, with 19 bases lying between them. The CDR3 runs 15 residues. CDR3 nucleotides: TGTGCCAGCAGTGACGAGGGTTGGTCCTACAATGAGCAGTACTTC. Translated, it gives CASSDEGWSYNEQYF.

This clonotype was seen at least ten times. This chain uses TRBV29-1 with TRBJ2-7, with D unresolved. Trimming left V 7 bases short and J 5 bases short, with 18 bases between. Germline V CDR1 and CDR2: SQVTM, ANQGSEA. The CDR3 loop spans 13 amino acids. CDR3 in DNA: TGCAGCGGGAAAGGACCGAATTTCAACGAGCAGTACTTC. Translation gives CSGKGPNFNEQYF.

The chain employs TRBV27 and TRBJ2-7; weak D call: TRBD2 (5 bases). V lost 5 bases and J lost 7, with 12 bases in between. Germline V gene sequence: CDR1 MNHEY, CDR2 SMNVEV (reference sequence). CDR3 length: 12 residues. The CDR3 sequence: CASSEDYNEQYF. The CDR3, as DNA: TGTGCCAGCAGTGAAGACTACAATGAGCAGTACTTC.

This chain joins TRBV6-1 and TRBJ2-1; 10 bases are shared with TRBD2. Germline V lookup: CDR1 MNHNS, CDR2 SASEGT. V was clipped by 3 bases and J by 3 bases; unmatched bases: 17. CDR3 length: 20 amino acids. CDR3 nucleotide sequence: TGTGCCAGCAGTGACGAAGTGCCTCTAGCGGGAGACCCCCGCTACAATGAGCAGTTCTTC. This translates into CASSDEVPLAGDPRYNEQFF.

This clonotype turned up a few times. The J gene is TRBJ1-2, the V gene TRBV7-2, with D perhaps TRBD1 (6 bases). Trimming left V 4 bases short and J 6 bases short, with 15 bases between. CDR1 and CDR2 from the germline V gene are SGHTA and FQGNSA. The CDR3 runs 14 residues. CDR3 nucleotides: TGTGCCAGCAGCTCGGACGGCAGGGGACATGGCTACACCTTC. Protein product: CASSSDGRGHGYTF. Supplemented by reference TRBV7-2 and TRBJ1-2, the full variable domain reads GAGVSQSPSNKVTEKGKDVELRCDPISGHTALYWYRQSLGQGLEFLIYFQGNSAPDKSGLPSDRFSAERTGGSVSTLTIQRTQQEDSAVYLCASSSDGRGHGYTFGSGTRLTVV.

Only a few counts were recorded for this clonotype. This chain connects TRBV6-5 to TRBJ2-7, with D unresolved. V shed 9 bases and J shed 6 bases, with 21 bases lying between them. The length of the CDR3 is 14 residues. Looked up from germline, CDR1 is MNHEY and CDR2 is SVGAGI. CDR3 sequence: CARTRPLRRPEQYF. The CDR3 region has the DNA TGTGCCAGAACCCGTCCCCTTCGGAGACCCGAGCAGTACTTC.

Remarks on this clonotype: Possible read error: a much larger clone is one base away. The V gene is TRBV5-6, the J gene TRBJ2-6; no reliable D call. The germline CDR1 and CDR2 sequences are SGHDT and YYEEEE. The CDR3 loop spans 15 amino acids. V lost 2 bases and J lost 0, with 6 bases in between. As DNA, the CDR3 is TGTGCCAGCAGCTTTAAGATCTCTGGGGCCAACGTCCTGACTTTC. Translating it yields CASSFKISGANVLTF.

This clonotype was picked up a small number of times. This sequence joins TRBV6-2 or TRBV6-3 and TRBJ2-3; tentative D call: TRBD1 (6 bases). CDR1 and CDR2 (germline): MNHEY, SVGEGT. Trimming cost V 6 bases and J 1 base, with 17 bases left between them. The CDR3 consists of 16 residues. The CDR3 loop reads CASRPRDTYRTDTQYF. In DNA, the CDR3 is TGTGCCAGCAGGCCACGGGACACCTATCGCACAGATACGCAGTATTTT.

This clonotype was recorded many times. The chain employs TRBV7-2 and TRBJ1-1; weak D call: TRBD1 (5 bases). Germline V CDR1 and CDR2: SGHTA, FQGNSA. Trimming removed 4 bases from V and 7 bases from J, with 19 bases in between. CDR3 length equals 15 residues. CDR3 protein: CASSSPLTSGREAFF. DNA of the CDR3: TGTGCCAGCAGCTCACCCTTGACGTCAGGGCGTGAAGCTTTCTTT.

This clonotype has only one observation. This chain connects TRBV12-5 to TRBJ1-2; 8 bases are shared with TRBD1. In germline, CDR1 is LGHNT, CDR2 FRNRAP. Trimming removed 4 bases from V and 6 bases from J; junction bases left unmatched: 19. CDR3 length: 18 amino acids. The CDR3 bases are TGTGCTAGTGGTTGGGACACTACCGAGTCTGCAGGGGGCGATGGCTACACCTTC. It is translated as CASGWDTTESAGGDGYTF.

The rearrangement joins TRBV9 to TRBJ2-7; D tentatively reads TRBD1 or TRBD2 (6 bases each). CDR1 and CDR2 (germline): SGDLS, YYNGEE. The CDR3 has 14 amino acids. V lost 0 bases to trimming and J lost 9 bases, with 16 bases between them. Written as DNA, the CDR3 is TGTGCCAGCAGCGTAGAGGAGGGGGGAGGTGGGCAGTACTTC. Protein product: CASSVEEGGGGQYF.

V is TRBV5-1 and J is TRBJ2-7; 10 bases align to TRBD2. Per the germline V gene, CDR1 is SGHRS and CDR2 is YFSETQ. This CDR3 has 14 amino acids. With 4 bases clipped from V and 4 bases from J, the junction kept 5 bases outside the gene matches. The CDR3 DNA follows: TGCGCCAGCAGCATGAGCGGGGGGGTGTACGAGCAGTACTTC. It specifies CASSMSGGVYEQYF.

The chain uses TRBV10-3 and TRBJ2-2, with 9 bases that match TRBD2. CDR1 is ENHRY and CDR2 is SYGVKD in the germline V gene. The V and J ends lost 2 bases and 0 bases, in that order; junction bases with no gene match: 4. This CDR3 is 17 amino acids long. In nucleotides, the CDR3 is TGTGCCATCAGTGAGCCAGGACTAGCGCCGAACACCGGGGAGCTGTTTTTT. Protein sequence: CAISEPGLAPNTGELFF.

The CDR3 spells CSVERGAGVRETQYF. The CDR3 bases are TGCAGCGTTGAGCGTGGAGCGGGAGTCCGGGAGACCCAGTACTTC. This chain uses TRBV29-1 with TRBJ2-5; 8 bases are shared with TRBD2. Germline CDR1 SQVTM, CDR2 ANQGSEA. The CDR3 has 15 amino acids. Losses at the gene ends were 3 bases for V and 5 bases for J; bases not matched to a gene: 11.

This clonotype turned up a few times. The V and J genes are TRBV7-2 and TRBJ2-1; TRBD2 aligns across 7 bases. Germline CDR1 reads SGHTA; CDR2 reads FQGNSA. After removal of 2 bases from V and 5 bases from J, the junction contained 6 bases not matched to a gene. The CDR3 spans 15 residues. In nucleotides, the CDR3 is TGTGCCAGCAGCTTAAGGGCTAGCGGTAACAATGAGCAGTTCTTC. Protein: CASSLRASGNNEQFF.

The CDR3 spells CASGAQRGVETQYF. The CDR3 region has the DNA TGTGCCAGCGGGGCCCAGAGAGGGGTAGAGACCCAGTACTTC. This chain links TRBV12-3 or TRBV12-4 with TRBJ2-5, with D perhaps assigned TRBD1 or TRBD2 (5 bases each). The CDR3 runs 14 residues. V shed 8 bases and J shed 4 bases, with 17 bases lying between them.

This clonotype was found a few times. In DNA form, the CDR3 reads TGTGCCAGCAGTGTTGCGGGGGCCCAGCGGGAGACCCAGTACTTC. This gives the protein CASSVAGAQRETQYF. V gene TRBV12-3 or TRBV12-4 combines with J gene TRBJ2-7; a possible D gene is TRBD2 (7 bases). The J call may be mistaken, given a closer DNA end match to TRBJ2-5. CDR3 length: 15 amino acids.

V is TRBV20-1 and J is TRBJ2-5; D is uncertain. The J call may be in error: the DNA end matches TRBJ2-7 better. Germline V gene sequence: CDR1 DFQATT, CDR2 SNEGSKA (reference sequence). This CDR3 region has 15 residues. DNA of the CDR3: TGCAGTGCTAGAGGCCGACCTAGGATATCGGGCGAGCAGTACTTC. Encoded protein: CSARGRPRISGEQYF.